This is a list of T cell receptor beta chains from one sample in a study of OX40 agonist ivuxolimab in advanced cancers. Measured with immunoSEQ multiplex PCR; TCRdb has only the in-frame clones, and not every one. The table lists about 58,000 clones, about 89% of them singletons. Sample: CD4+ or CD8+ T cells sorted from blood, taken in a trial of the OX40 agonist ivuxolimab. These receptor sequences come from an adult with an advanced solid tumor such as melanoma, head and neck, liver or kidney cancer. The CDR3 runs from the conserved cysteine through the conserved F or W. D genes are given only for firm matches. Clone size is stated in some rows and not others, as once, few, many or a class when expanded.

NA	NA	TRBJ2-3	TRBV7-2	TGTGCCAGCAGCCGTGGGGGTAGGAGCACAGATACGCAGTATTTT	CASSRGGRSTDTQYF
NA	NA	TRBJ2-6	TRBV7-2	TGTGCCAGCAGCCCTAAAAAGAGGGGAGCAGGGGCCAACGTCCTGACTTTC	CASSPKKRGAGANVLTF
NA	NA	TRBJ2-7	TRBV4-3	TGCGCCAGCAGCCAGGTTATCGGGTCCCTAGAGCAGTACTTC	CASSQVIGSLEQYF
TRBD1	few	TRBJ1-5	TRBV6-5	TGTGCCAGCAGTTACGACAGGGGAAGCAATCAGCCCCAGCATTTT	CASSYDRGSNQPQHF
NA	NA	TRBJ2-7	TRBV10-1	TGCGCCAGCAGCCGGGACTCAACCTCCTACGAGCAGTACTTC	CASSRDSTSYEQYF
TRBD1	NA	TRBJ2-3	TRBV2	TGTGCCAGCAGTCCGGGGACAGGTGATACGCAGTATTTT	CASSPGTGDTQYF
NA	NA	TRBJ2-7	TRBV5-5	TGTGCCAGCAACAATCTTCCAGGGTCGAGCGAGCAGTACTTC	CASNNLPGSSEQYF
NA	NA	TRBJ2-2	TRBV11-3	TGTGCCAGCAGCTTAGGGGGGGACCGGGAGCTGTTTTTT	CASSLGGDRELFF
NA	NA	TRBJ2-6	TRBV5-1	TGCGCCAGCAAGGGCGGCGACTCTGGGGCCAACGTCCTGACTTTC	CASKGGDSGANVLTF
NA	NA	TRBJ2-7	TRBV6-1	TGTGCCAGCAGTGAAGCGGGCAGGTGGGTCCCCTACGAGCAGTACTTC	CASSEAGRWVPYEQYF
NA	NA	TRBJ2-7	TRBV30	TGTGCCTGGAGCGACCTGACTACCGTCTACGAGCAGTACTTC	CAWSDLTTVYEQYF
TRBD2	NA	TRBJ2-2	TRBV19	TGTGCCAGTAGTCCGCTAGCGGGGGGGGTAAGCGGGGAGCTGTTTTTT	CASSPLAGGVSGELFF
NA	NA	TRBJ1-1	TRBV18	TGTGCCAGCTCACCACCAACAGCTTACACTGAAGCTTTCTTT	CASSPPTAYTEAFF
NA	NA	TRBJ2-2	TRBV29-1	TGCAGCGTCTCTACGGGGTACTCCGCGGGGACCGGGGAGCTGTTTTTT	CSVSTGYSAGTGELFF
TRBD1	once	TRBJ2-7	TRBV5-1	TGCGCCAGCAGCGGGCAGACAGGGGGCGGCGAGCAGTACTTC	CASSGQTGGGEQYF
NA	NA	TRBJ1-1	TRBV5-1	TGCGCCAGCAGCAAAACAGGGTTGAACACTGAAGCTTTCTTT	CASSKTGLNTEAFF
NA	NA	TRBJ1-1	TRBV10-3	TGTGCCATCAGTGAGTGGACGGGAAACACTGAAGCTTTCTTT	CAISEWTGNTEAFF
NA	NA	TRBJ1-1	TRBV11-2	TGTGCCAGCAGCCACCGAGCCACTGAAGCTTTCTTT	CASSHRATEAFF
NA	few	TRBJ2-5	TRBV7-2	TGTGCCAGCAGCTTAGGGGTCCAGACCATTGGAGAGACCCAGTACTTC	CASSLGVQTIGETQYF
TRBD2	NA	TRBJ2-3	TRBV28	TGTGCCAGCAGTTTACCCTATAGCGGGTTTACGCAGTATTTT	CASSLPYSGFTQYF
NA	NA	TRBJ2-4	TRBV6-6	TGTGCCAGCAGTTACTCTGAGGGGGGATGGAACATTCAGTACTTC	CASSYSEGGWNIQYF
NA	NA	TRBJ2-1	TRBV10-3	TGTGCCATCAGTCAGTACAATGAGCAGTTCTTC	CAISQYNEQFF
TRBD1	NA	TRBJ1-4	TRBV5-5	TGTGCCAGCAGCTTATCAAACAGGGGGCGAACTAATGAAAAACTGTTTTTT	CASSLSNRGRTNEKLFF
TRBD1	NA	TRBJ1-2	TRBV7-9	TGTGCCAGCAGCAGACAGGGGGCATCTAACTATGGCTACACCTTC	CASSRQGASNYGYTF
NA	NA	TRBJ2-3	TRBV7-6	TGTGCCAGCAGCTTATCACTAGCCGGTACGCAGTATTTT	CASSLSLAGTQYF
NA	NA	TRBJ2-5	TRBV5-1	TGCGCCAGCAGCTTGACTTTGGCGGAAGAGACCCAGTACTTC	CASSLTLAEETQYF
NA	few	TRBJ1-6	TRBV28	TGTGCCAGCCGGTACTCCTATAATTCACCCCTCCACTTT	CASRYSYNSPLHF
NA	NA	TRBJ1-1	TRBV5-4	TGTGCCAGCAGCTTGGGGGCCCGGCAGGGCCAGAACACTGAAGCTTTCTTT	CASSLGARQGQNTEAFF
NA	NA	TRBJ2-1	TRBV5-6	TGTGCCAGCAGCTTCCCGGGTAGCTCCTACAATGAGCAGTTCTTC	CASSFPGSSYNEQFF
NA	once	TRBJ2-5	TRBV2	TGTGCCAGCAGTGTCGCAGGGGCCGGGGTCCAAGAGACCCAGTACTTC	CASSVAGAGVQETQYF
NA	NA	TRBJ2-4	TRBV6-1	TGTGCCAGCAGTGAAGCGCGGGGGGACAGTCTTCAGTACTTC	CASSEARGDSLQYF
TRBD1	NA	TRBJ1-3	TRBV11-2	TGTGCCAGCAGCTTAGTGGGACAGGTCGACACCATATATTTT	CASSLVGQVDTIYF
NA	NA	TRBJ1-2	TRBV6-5	TGTGCCAGCAGTGCCGGGAACGGCTACACCTTC	CASSAGNGYTF
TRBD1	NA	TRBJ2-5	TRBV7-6	TGTGCCAGCAGCTTAGGAAACCGGGACAGGAAAGAGACCCAGTACTTC	CASSLGNRDRKETQYF
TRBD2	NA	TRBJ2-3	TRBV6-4	TGTGCCAGCGCTAAATCCGGGACTAGCGGGAGAGGTATGAGGGATACGCAGTATTTT	CASAKSGTSGRGMRDTQYF
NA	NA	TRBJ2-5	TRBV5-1	TGCGCCAGCAGCTTGGCGTTCAGACAAGAGACCCAGTACTTC	CASSLAFRQETQYF
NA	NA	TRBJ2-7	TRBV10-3	TGTGCCATCAGTGAGTGGGGTGAGCAGTACTTC	CAISEWGEQYF
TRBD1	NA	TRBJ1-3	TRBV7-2	TGTGCCAGCAGCTTAGGGCAGGGGGCATACACCATATATTTT	CASSLGQGAYTIYF
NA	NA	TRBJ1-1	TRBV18	TGTGCCAGCTCCTCGGGGGCGTTTGAAGCTTTCTTT	CASSSGAFEAFF
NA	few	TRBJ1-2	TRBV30	TGTGCCTGGAGTCCCCCCTTGACCTATGGCTACACCTTC	CAWSPPLTYGYTF
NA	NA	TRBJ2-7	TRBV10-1	TGCGCCAGCAAGCCCAGTGGCTCCTACGAGCAGTACTTC	CASKPSGSYEQYF
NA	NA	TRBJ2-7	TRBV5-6	TGTGCCAGCAGCTTGGCATGGGATAGTACCTACGAGCAGTACTTC	CASSLAWDSTYEQYF
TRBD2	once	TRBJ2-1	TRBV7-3	TGTGCCAGCAGCTTGACTAGCGGAATGTACAATGAGCAGTTCTTC	CASSLTSGMYNEQFF
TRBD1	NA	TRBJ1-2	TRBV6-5	TGTGCCAGCAGTTACGGGGGGACAGGGGATTATGGCTACACCTTC	CASSYGGTGDYGYTF
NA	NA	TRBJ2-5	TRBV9	TGTGCCAGCAGCGTAGGTGCAGGGGGGGGTGCGGAGACCCAGTACTTC	CASSVGAGGGAETQYF
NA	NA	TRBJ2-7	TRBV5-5	TGTGCCAGCAGCTCATCCTGGACAGCCACCTACGAGCAGTACTTC	CASSSSWTATYEQYF
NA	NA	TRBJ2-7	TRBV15	TGTGCCACCAGCAGAGATATAAAGAGAGTCCCCTACGAGCAGTACTTC	CATSRDIKRVPYEQYF